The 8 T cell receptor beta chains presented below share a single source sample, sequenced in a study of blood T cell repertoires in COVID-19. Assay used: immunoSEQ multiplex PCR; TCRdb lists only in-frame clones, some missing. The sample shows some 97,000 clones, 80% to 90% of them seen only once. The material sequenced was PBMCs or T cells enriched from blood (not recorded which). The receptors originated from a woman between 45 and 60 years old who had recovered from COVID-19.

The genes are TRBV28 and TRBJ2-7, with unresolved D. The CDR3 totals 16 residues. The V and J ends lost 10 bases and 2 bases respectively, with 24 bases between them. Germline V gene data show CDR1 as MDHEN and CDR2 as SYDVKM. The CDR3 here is CAIGKTRIGGTYEQYF. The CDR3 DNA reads TGTGCCATAGGCAAGACCCGTATCGGCGGTACCTACGAGCAGTACTTC.

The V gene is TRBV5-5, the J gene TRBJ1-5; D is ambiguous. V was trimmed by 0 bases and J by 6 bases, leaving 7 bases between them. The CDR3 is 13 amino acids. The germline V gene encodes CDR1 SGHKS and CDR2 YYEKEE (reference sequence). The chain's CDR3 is CASSLVVSQPQHF. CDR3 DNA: TGTGCCAGCAGCTTGGTAGTGAGTCAGCCCCAGCATTTT.

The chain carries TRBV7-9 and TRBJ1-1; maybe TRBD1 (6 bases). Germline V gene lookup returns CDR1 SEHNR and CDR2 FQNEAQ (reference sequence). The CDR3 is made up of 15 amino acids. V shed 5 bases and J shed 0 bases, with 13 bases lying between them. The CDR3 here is CASSPRQGMNTEAFF. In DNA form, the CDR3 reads TGTGCCAGCAGCCCAAGGCAGGGGATGAACACTGAAGCTTTCTTT.

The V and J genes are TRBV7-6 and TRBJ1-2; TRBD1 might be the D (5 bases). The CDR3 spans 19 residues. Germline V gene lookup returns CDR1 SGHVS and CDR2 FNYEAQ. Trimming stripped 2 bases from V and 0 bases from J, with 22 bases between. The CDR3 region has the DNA TGTGCCAGCAGCTTATCACCTAGTCCGGGGGGGATTACTAACTATGGCTACACCTTC. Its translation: CASSLSPSPGGITNYGYTF.

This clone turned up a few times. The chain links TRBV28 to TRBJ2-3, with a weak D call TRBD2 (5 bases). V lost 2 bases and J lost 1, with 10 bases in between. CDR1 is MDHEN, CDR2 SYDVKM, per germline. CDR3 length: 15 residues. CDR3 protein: CASSLNTLGTDTQYF. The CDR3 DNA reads TGTGCCAGCAGTTTAAATACACTAGGCACAGATACGCAGTATTTT. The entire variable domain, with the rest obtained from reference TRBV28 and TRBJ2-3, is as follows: DVKVTQSSRYLVKRTGEKVFLECVQDMDHENMFWYRQDPGLGLRLIYFSYDVKMKEKGDIPEGYSVSREKKERFSLILESASTNQTSMYLCASSLNTLGTDTQYFGPGTRLTVL.

The CDR3 is CASNRGQGQNSPLHF. The CDR3 DNA is TGTGCCAGCAACCGGGGTCAGGGGCAGAATTCACCCCTCCACTTT. J is TRBJ1-6 and V is TRBV28; a weak D match, TRBD1 (6 bases). The germline V gene encodes CDR1 MDHEN and CDR2 SYDVKM. V lost 7 bases, J lost 7 bases, and 17 bases lay in between. This CDR3 is 15 amino acids long.

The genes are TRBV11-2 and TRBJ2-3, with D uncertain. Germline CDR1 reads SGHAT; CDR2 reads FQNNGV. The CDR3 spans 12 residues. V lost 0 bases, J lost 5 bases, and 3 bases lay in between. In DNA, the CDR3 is TGTGCCAGCAGCTTAGATATAGATACGCAGTATTTT. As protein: CASSLDIDTQYF.

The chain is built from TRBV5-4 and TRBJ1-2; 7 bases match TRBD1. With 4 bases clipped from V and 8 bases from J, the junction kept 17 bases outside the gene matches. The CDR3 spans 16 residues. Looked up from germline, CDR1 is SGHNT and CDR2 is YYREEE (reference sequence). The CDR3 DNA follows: TGTGCCAGCAGCCGACAGGGTGGTGGGAATACACTGGGCTACACCTTC. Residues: CASSRQGGGNTLGYTF.